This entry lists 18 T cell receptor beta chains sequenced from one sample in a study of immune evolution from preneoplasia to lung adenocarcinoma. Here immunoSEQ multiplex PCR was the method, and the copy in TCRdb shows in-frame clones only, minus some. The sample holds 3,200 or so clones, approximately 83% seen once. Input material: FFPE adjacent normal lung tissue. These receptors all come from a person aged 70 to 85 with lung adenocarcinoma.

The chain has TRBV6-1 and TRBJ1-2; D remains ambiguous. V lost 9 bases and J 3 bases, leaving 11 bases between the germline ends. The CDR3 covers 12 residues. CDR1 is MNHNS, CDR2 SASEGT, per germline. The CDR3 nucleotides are TGTGCCAGTGGGGAGATTTACTATGGCTACACCTTC. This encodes CASGEIYYGYTF.

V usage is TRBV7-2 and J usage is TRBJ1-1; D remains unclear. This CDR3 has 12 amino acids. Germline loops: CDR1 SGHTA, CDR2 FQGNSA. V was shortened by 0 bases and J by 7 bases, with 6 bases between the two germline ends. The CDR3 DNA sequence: TGTGCCAGCAGCTTAGCTCATCTTGAAGCTTTCTTT. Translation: CASSLAHLEAFF.

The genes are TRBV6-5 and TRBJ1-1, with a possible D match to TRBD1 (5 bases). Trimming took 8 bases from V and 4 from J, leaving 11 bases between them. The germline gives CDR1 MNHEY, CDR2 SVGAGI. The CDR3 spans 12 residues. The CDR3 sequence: CASSTGGTEAFF. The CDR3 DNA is TGTGCCAGCTCTACGGGGGGCACTGAAGCTTTCTTT.

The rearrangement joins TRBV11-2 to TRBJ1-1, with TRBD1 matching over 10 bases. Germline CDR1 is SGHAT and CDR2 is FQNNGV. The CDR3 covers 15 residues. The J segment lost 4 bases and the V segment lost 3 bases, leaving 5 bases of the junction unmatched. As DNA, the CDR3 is TGTGCCAGCAGCTTTTCTCGGACAGGGGGCACTGAAGCTTTCTTT. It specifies CASSFSRTGGTEAFF.

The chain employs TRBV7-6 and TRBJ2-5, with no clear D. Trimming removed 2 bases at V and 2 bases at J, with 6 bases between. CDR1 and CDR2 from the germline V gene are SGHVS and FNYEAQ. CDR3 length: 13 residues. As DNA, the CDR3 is TGTGCCAGCAGCTTACAGGTACAAGAGACCCAGTACTTC. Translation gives CASSLQVQETQYF.

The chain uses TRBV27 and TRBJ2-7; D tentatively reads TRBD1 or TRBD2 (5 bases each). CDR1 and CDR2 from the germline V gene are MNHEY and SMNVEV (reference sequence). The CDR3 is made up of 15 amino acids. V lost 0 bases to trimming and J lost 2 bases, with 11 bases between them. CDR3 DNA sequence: TGTGCCAGCAGTTTATCAAGAGGGGCCCCCTACGAGCAGTACTTC. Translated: CASSLSRGAPYEQYF.

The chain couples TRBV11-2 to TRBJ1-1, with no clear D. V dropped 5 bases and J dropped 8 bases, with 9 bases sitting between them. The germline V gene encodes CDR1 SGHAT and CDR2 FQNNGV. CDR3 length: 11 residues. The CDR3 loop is CASSPFTEAFF. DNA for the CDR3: TGTGCCAGCAGCCCTTTTACGGAAGCTTTCTTT.

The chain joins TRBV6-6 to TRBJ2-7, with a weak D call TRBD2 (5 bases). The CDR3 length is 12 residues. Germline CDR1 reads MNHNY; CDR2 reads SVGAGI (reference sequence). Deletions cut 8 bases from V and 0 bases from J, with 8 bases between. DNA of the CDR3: TGTGCCAGCGGACTGATCTCCTACGAGCAGTACTTC. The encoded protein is CASGLISYEQYF.

The CDR3 sequence is CASSYRTEAFF. CDR3 DNA sequence: TGTGCCAGCAGTTACCGGACTGAAGCTTTCTTT. This chain joins TRBV6-6 and TRBJ1-1, with D hard to call. The CDR3 is made up of 11 amino acids. V lost 2 bases and J lost 5, with 3 bases in between. CDR1 is MNHNY and CDR2 is SVGAGI in the germline V gene (reference sequence).

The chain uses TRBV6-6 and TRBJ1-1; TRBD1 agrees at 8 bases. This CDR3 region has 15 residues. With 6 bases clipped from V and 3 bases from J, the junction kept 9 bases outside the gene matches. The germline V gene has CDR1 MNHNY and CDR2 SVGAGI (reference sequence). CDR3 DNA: TGTGCCAGCAGGCCCACGGACAGGGAGGACACTGAAGCTTTCTTT. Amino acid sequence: CASRPTDREDTEAFF.

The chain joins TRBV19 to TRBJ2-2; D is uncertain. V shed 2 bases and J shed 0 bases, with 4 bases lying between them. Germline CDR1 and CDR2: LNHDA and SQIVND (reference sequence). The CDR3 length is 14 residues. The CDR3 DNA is TGTGCCAGTAGTATACGGACGAACACCGGGGAGCTGTTTTTT. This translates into CASSIRTNTGELFF.

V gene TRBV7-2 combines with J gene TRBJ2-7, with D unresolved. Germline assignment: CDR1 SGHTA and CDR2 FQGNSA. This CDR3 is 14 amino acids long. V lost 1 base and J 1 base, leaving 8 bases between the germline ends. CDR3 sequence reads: CASSLVVLSYEQYF. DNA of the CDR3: TGTGCCAGCAGCTTAGTTGTACTGTCCTACGAGCAGTACTTC.

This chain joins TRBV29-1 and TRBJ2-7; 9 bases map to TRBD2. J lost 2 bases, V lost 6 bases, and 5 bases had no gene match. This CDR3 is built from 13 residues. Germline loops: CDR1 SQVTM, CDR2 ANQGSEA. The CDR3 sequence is CSVAGGAAYEQYF. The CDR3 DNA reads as TGCAGCGTGGCGGGGGGGGCGGCCTACGAGCAGTACTTC.

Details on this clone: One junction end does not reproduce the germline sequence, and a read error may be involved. The CDR3 region is CASSSTGGSYNSPLYF. The CDR3 DNA is TGTGCCAGCAGTTCGACAGGGGGTTCCTATAATTCACCCCTCTACTTT. V usage is TRBV5-4 and J usage is TRBJ1-6, with 9 bases fitting TRBD1. The CDR3 has 16 residues. In germline, CDR1 is SGHNT, CDR2 YYREEE (reference sequence).

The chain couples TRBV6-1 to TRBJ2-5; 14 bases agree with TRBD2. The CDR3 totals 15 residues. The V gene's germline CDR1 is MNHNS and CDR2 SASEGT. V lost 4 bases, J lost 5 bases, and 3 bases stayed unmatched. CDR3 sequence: CASSAGLAGVETQYF. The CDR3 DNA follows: TGTGCCAGCAGTGCGGGACTAGCGGGAGTGGAGACCCAGTACTTC.

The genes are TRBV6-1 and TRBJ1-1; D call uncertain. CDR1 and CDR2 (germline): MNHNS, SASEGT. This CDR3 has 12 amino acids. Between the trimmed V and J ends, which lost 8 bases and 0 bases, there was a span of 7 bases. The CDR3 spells CASGRVNTEAFF. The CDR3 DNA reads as TGTGCCAGCGGAAGGGTGAACACTGAAGCTTTCTTT.

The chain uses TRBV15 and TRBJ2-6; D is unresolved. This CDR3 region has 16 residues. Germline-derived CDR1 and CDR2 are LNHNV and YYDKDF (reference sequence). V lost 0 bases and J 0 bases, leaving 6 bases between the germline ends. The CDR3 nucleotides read TGTGCCACCAGCAGAGACTCAGGCTCTGGGGCCAACGTCCTGACTTTC. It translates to CATSRDSGSGANVLTF.

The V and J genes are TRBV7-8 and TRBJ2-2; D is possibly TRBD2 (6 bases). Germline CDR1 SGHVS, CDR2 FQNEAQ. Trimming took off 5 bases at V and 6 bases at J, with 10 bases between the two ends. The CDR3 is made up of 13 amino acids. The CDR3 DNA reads TGTGCCAGCAGCCAGACTAGTTCCGGGGAGCTGTTTTTT. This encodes CASSQTSSGELFF.